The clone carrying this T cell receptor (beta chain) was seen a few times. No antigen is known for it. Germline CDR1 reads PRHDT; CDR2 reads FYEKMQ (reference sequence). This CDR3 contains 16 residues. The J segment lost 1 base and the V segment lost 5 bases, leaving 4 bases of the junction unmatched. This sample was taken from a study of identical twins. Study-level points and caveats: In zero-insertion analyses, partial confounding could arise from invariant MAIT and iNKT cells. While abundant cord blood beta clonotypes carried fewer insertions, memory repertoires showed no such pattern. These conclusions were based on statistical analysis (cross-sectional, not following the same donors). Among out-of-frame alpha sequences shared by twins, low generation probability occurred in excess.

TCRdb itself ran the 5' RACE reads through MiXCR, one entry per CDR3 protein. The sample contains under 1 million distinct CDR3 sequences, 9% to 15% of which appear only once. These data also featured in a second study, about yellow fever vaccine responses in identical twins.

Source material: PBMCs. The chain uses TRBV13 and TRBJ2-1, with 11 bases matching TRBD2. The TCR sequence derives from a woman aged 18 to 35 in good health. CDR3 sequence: CASSVSGGVSYNEQFF. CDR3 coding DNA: TGTGCCAGCAGCGTTAGCGGGGGGGTTTCCTACAATGAGCAGTTCTTC.